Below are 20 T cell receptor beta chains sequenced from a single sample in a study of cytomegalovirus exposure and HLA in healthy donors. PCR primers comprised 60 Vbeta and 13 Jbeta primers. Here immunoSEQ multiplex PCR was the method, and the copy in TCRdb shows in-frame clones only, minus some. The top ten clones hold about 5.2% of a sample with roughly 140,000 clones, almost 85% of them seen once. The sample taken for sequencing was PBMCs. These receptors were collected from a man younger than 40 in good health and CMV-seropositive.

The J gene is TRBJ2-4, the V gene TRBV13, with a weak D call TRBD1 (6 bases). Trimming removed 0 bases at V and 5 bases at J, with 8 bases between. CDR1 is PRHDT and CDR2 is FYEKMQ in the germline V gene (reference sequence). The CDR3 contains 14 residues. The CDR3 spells CASSLGQGQNIQYF. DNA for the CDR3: TGTGCCAGCAGCTTAGGCCAGGGGCAAAACATTCAGTACTTC.

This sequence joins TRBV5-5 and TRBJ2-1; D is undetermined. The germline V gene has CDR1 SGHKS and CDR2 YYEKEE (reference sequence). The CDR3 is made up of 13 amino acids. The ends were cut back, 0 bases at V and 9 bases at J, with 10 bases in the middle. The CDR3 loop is CASSLDVTAEQFF. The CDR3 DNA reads TGTGCCAGCAGCTTGGACGTTACTGCTGAGCAGTTCTTC.

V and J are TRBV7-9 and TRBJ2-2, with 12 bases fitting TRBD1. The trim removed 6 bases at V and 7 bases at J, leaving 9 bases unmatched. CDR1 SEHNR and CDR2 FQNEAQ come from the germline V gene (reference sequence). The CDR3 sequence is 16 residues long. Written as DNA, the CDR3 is TGTGCCAGCAGGCCACCGGGACAGGGGGCCGGCGGGGAGCTGTTTTTT. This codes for CASRPPGQGAGGELFF.

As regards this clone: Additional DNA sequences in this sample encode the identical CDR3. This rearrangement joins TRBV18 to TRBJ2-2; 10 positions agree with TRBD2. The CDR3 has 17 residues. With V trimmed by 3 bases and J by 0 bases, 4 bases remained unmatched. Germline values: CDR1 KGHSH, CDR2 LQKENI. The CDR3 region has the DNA TGTGCCAGCTCACCGTCTAGCGGGAGAACGAACACCGGGGAGCTGTTTTTT. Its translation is CASSPSSGRTNTGELFF. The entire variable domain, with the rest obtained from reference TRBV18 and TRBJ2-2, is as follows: NAGVMQNPRHLVRRRGQEARLRCSPMKGHSHVYWYRQLPEEGLKFMVYLQKENIIDESGMPKERFSAEFPKEGPSILRIQQVVRGDSAAYFCASSPSSGRTNTGELFFGEGSRLTVL.

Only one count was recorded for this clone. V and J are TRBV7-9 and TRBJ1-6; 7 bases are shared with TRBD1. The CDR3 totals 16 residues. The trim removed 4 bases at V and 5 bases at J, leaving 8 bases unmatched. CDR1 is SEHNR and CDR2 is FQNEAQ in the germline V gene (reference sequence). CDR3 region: CASSSIPGQNNSPLHF. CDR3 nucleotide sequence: TGTGCCAGCAGCTCGATCCCGGGACAGAATAATTCACCCCTCCACTTT.

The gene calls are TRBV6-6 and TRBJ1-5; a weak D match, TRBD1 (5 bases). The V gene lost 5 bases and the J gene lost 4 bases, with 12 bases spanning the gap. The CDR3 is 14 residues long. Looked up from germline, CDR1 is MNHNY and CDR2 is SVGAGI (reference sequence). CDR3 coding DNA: TGTGCCAGCAGTGAGGGACGGGAGAATCAGCCCCAGCATTTT. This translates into CASSEGRENQPQHF.

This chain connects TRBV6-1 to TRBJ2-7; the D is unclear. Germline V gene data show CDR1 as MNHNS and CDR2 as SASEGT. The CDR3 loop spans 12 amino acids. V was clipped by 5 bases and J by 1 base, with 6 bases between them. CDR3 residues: CASSPGSYEQYF. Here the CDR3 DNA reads TGTGCCAGCAGTCCAGGATCCTACGAGCAGTACTTC.

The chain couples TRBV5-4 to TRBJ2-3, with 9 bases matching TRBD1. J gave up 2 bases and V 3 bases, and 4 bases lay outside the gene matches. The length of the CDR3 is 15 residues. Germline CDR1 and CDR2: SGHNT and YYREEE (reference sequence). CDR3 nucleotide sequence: TGTGCCAGCAGCTCCGGGACAGGGTACACAGATACGCAGTATTTT. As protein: CASSSGTGYTDTQYF.

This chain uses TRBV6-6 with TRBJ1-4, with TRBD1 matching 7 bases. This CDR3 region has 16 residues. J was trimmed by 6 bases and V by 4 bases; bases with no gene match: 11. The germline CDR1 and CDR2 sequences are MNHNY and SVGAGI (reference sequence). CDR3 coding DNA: TGTGCCAGCAGTTCTCACGACCGACAGGGTGATGAAAAACTGTTTTTT. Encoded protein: CASSSHDRQGDEKLFF.

The CDR3 DNA reads TGTGCCAGCAGTTTCGGGACAGGGCTCCCAGATACGCAGTATTTT. Translated, it gives CASSFGTGLPDTQYF. The rearrangement uses TRBV28 and TRBJ2-3; 9 bases are shared with TRBD1. Trimming cost V 3 bases and J 4 bases; bases outside gene matches: 5. CDR1 is MDHEN and CDR2 is SYDVKM in the germline V gene. The CDR3 is made up of 15 amino acids.

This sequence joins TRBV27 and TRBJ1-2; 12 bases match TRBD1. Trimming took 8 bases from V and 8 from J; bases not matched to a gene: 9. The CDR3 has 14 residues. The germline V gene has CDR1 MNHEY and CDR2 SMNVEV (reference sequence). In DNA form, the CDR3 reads TGTGCCAGCGGTCCGGGACAGGGGGCGCGCGGCTACACCTTC. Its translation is CASGPGQGARGYTF.

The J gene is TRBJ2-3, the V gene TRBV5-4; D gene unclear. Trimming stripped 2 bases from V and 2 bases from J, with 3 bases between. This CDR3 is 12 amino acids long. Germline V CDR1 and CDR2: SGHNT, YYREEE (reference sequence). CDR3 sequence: CASSLYTDTQYF. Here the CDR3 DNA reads TGTGCCAGCAGCTTATACACAGATACGCAGTATTTT. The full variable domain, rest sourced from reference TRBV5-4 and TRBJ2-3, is ETGVTQSPTHLIKTRGQQVTLRCSSQSGHNTVSWYQQALGQGPQFIFQYYREEENGRGNFPPRFSGLQFPNYSSELNVNALELDDSALYLCASSLYTDTQYFGPGTRLTVL.

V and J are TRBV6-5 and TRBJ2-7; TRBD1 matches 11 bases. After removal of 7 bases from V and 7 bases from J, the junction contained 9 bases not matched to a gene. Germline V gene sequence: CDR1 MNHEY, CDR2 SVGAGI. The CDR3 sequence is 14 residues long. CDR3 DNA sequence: TGTGCCAGCACACCGGACAGGGGGCAGGAAGAGCAGTACTTC. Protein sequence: CASTPDRGQEEQYF.

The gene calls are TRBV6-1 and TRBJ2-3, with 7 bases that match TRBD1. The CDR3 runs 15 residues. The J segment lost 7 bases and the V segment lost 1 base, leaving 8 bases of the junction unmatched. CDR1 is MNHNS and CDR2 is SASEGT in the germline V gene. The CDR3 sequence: CASSEEGGGSYTQYF. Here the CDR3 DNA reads TGTGCCAGCAGTGAAGAAGGGGGCGGATCCTATACGCAGTATTTT.

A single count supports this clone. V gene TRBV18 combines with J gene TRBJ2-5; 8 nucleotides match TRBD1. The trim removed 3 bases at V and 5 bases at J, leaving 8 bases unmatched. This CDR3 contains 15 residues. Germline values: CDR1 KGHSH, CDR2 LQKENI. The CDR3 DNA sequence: TGTGCCAGCTCACCCCTGGGGGACAGGCTTGAGACCCAGTACTTC. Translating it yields CASSPLGDRLETQYF.

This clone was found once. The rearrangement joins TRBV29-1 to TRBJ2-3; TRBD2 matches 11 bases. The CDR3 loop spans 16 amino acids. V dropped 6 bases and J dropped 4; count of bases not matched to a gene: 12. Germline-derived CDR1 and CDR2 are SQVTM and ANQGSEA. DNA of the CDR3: TGCAGCGTCCAAGGAACTAGCGGGAGAGGTGCAGATACGCAGTATTTT. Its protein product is CSVQGTSGRGADTQYF.

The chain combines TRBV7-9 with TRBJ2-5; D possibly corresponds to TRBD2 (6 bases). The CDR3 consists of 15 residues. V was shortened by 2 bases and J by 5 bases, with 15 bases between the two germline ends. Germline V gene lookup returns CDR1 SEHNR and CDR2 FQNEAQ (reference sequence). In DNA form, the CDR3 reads TGTGCCAGCAGCTTATTTGGGGGAGGTGATGAGACCCAGTACTTC. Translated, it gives CASSLFGGGDETQYF.

For the CDR3, the DNA is TGTGCCAGCAGCTTAATTCCGCATGGGGGCGTTGGACCCAACTATGGCTACACCTTC. It translates to CASSLIPHGGVGPNYGYTF. The chain uses TRBV7-6 and TRBJ1-2, with D tentatively TRBD1 (6 bases). The CDR3 consists of 19 residues. Trimming shortened V by 2 bases and J by 2 bases, and 24 bases separated the two germline ends. The germline V gene has CDR1 SGHVS and CDR2 FNYEAQ. Using reference TRBV7-6 and TRBJ1-2 for the parts outside the CDR3, the full variable domain is GAGVSQSPRYKVTKRGQDVALRCDPISGHVSLYWYRQALGQGPEFLTYFNYEAQQDKSGLPNDRFSAERPEGSISTLTIQRTEQRDSAMYRCASSLIPHGGVGPNYGYTFGSGTRLTVV.

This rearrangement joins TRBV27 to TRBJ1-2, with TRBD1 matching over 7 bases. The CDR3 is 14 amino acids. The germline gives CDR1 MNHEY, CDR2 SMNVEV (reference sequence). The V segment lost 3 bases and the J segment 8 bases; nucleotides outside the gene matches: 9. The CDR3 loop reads CASSFSGTALGYTF. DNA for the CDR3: TGTGCCAGCAGTTTTTCCGGGACAGCTTTGGGCTACACCTTC.

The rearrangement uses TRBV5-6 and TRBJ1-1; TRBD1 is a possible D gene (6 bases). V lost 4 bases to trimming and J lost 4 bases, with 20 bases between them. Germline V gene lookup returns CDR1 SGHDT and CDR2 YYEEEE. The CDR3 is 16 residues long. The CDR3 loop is CASSHSGKTGFTEAFF. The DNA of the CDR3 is TGTGCCAGCAGCCACAGCGGAAAAACAGGGTTCACTGAAGCTTTCTTT.